The present T cell receptor beta chain was sequenced within a study of beta chain features in type 1 diabetes. About the research overall: Patients looked much like healthy donors when it came to age, gender and cell yields. Across the samples, 107,917,701 sorted cells were examined in total. Notes on the study in general: All four CD4+ subsets from Type 1 diabetes patients carried moderately but significantly shorter TCRB CDR3s.

For this clone: What it binds is not known. This sample also contains other DNA sequences that code for the same CDR3.

Expressed TCRB transcripts got sequenced, as all isolated RNA was reverse transcribed. Data came from immunoSEQ multiplex PCR; TCRdb stores just in-frame clones and leaves some out. The sample lists roughly 340,000 clones, 10% to 15% occurring once. Trimming left V 0 bases short and J 6 bases short, with 7 bases between. This CDR3 is built from 12 residues. Germline V gene sequence: CDR1 SQVTM, CDR2 ANQGSEA. Sorted CD4+ subsets: naive, central memory, regulatory, stem cell-like memory (CD45RO/CCR7/CD25/CD127/CD95/CD27 panel). The source of this sequence is a woman between 18 and 30 years old with type 1 diabetes. The J gene is TRBJ2-3, the V gene TRBV29-1; D unresolved. Sequences were obtained from naive CD4+ T cells from blood. The CDR3 loop is CSVEDLRDTQYF. In DNA, the CDR3 is TGCAGCGTTGAAGATCTGCGGGATACGCAGTATTTT.